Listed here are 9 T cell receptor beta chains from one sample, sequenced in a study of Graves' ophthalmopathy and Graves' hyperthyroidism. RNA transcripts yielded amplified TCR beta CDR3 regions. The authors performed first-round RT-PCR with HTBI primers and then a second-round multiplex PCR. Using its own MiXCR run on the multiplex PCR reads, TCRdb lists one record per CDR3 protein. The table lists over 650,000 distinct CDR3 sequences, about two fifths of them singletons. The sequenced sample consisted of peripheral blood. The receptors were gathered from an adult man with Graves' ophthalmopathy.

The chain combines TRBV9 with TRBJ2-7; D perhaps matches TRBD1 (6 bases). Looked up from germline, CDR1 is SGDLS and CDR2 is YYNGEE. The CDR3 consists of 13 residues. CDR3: CARPLAGAYEQYF. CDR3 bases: TGTGCTAGACCCCTCGCAGGGGCCTACGAGCAGTACTTC.

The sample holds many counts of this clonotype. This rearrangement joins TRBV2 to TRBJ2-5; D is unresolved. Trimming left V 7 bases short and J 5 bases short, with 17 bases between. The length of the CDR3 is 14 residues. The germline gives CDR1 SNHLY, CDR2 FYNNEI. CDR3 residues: CASKVGKVFETQYF. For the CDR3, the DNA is TGTGCCAGCAAAGTGGGGAAGGTCTTTGAGACCCAGTACTTC.

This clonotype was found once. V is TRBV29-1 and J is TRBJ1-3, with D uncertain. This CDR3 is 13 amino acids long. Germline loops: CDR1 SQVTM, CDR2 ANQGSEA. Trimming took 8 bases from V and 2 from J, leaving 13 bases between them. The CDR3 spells CSPASTAGNTIYF. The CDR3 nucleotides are TGCAGCCCTGCCTCAACAGCTGGAAACACCATATATTTT.

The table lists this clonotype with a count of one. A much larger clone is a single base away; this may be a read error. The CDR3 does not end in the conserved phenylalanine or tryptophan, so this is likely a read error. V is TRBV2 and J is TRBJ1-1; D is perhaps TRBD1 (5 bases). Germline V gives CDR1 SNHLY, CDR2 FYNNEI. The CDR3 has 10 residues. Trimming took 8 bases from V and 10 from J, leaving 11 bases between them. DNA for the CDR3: TGTGCCAGCGGGGGGGGTCGAGCTTTCCTT. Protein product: CASGGGRAFL.

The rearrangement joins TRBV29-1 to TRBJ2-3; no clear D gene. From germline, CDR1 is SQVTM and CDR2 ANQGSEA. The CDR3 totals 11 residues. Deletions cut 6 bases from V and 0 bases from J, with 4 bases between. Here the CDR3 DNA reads TGCAGCGTGACAAGCACAGATACGCAGTATTTT. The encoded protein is CSVTSTDTQYF.

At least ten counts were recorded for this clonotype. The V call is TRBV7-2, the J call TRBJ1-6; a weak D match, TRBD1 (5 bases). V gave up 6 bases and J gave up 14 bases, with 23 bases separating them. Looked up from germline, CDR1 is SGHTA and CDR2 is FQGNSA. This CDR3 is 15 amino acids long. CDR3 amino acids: CASSPPGTHNWALHF. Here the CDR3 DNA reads TGTGCCAGCAGTCCCCCCGGGACCCACAATTGGGCCCTCCACTTT.

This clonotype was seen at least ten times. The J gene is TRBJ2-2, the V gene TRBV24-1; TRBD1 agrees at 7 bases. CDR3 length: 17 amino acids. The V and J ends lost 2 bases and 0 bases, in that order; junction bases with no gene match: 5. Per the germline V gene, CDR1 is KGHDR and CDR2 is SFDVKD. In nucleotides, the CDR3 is TGTGCCACCAGTGATTCATCCGGGACAGCGAACACCGGGGAGCTGTTTTTT. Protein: CATSDSSGTANTGELFF.

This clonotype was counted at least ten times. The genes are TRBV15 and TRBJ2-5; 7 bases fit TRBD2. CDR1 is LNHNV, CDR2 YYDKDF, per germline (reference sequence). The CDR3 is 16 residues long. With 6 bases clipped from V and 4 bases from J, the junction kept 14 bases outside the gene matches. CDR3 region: CATRRHPGRVGETQYF. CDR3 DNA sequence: TGTGCCACCAGGCGTCACCCTGGGAGGGTCGGAGAGACCCAGTACTTC.

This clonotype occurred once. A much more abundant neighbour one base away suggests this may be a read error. Here the CDR3 DNA reads TGTGCCAGCATGGACTCTGGAAACACCATATATTTT. Its protein product is CASMDSGNTIYF. This rearrangement joins TRBV7-2 to TRBJ1-3; D call uncertain. Trimming left V 7 bases short and J 0 bases short, with 4 bases between. This CDR3 spans 12 amino acids. Germline CDR1 and CDR2: SGHTA and FQGNSA.